Below, one TCR beta chain is given with its context. The antigen is unknown. Germline V gene sequence: CDR1 MGHRA, CDR2 YSYEKL. The CDR3 length is 13 residues. V was pared by 3 bases and J by 10 bases, with 8 bases of the junction left unmatched. Profiling relied on immunoSEQ multiplex PCR, and the TCRdb table lists in-frame clones only, not all of them. The table shows around 2.1 million clones, with approximately 96% occurring only once. These data originate in a study of shared clonotypes between healthy human individuals. Study summary: Participating donors consisted of a couple of women and a few men aged 18 to 49. Each donor had three CD4 naive, three CD4 memory, two CD8 naive and one CD8 memory plate.

Study conclusions and caveats: Generation probabilities of non-shared clonotypes were lower (relative to those shared by all four donors). Estimated richness values were generally larger in naive subsets than in memory subsets.

The chain couples TRBV4-1 to TRBJ1-1; the match to TRBD1 covers 7 bases. The sequenced sample consisted of naive CD4+ T cells sorted from blood. This sample's subset: CD45RA+ positively selected. This sequence was found in a man between 18 and 29 years old in good health. The CDR3 bases are TGCGCCAGCAGCCACGAGAACAGGGGACGAGCTTTCTTT. Translated, it gives CASSHENRGRAFF.